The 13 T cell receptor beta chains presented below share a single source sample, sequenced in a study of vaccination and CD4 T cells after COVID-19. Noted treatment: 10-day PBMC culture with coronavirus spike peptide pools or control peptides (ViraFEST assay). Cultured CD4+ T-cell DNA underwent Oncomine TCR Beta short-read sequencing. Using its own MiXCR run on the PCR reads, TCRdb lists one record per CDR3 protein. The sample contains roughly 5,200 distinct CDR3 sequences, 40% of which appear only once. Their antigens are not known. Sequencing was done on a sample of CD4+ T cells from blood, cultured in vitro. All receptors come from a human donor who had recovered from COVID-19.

This chain's CDR3 is CASSIGLVHTDTQYF. DNA for the CDR3: TGTGCCAGTAGTATCGGGCTAGTTCACACAGATACGCAGTATTTT. The gene calls are TRBV19 and TRBJ2-3; unclear D gene. This CDR3 region has 15 residues. The germline gives CDR1 LNHDA, CDR2 SQIVND (reference sequence). The germline V and J ends were trimmed by 3 bases and 2 bases, with 12 bases remaining between them.

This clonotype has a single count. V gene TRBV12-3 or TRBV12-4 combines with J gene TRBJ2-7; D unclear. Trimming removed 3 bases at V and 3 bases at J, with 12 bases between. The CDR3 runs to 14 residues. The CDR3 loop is CASSLSSLLYEQYF. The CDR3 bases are TGTGCCAGCAGTTTGTCCAGTCTCCTCTACGAGCAGTACTTC.

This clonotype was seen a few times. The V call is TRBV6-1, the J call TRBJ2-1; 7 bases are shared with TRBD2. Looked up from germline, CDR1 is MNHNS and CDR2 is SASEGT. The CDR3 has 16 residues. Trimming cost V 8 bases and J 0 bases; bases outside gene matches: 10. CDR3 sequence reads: CASLAWPGGSYNEQFF. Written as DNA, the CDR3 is TGTGCCAGCCTCGCCTGGCCGGGGGGCTCCTACAATGAGCAGTTCTTC.

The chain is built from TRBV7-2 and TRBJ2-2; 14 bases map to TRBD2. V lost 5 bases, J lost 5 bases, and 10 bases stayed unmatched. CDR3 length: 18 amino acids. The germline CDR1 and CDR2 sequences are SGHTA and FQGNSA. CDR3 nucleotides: TGTGCCAGCAGCAGGAGGGGACTAGCGGGGGCACGGACCGGGGAGCTGTTTTTT. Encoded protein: CASSRRGLAGARTGELFF.

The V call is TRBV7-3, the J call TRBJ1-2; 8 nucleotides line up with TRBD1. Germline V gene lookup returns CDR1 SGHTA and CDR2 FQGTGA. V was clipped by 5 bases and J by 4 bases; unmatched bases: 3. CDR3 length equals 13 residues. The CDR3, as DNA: TGTGCCAGCAGCCCCACAGGGGGCTATGGCTACACCTTC. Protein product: CASSPTGGYGYTF.

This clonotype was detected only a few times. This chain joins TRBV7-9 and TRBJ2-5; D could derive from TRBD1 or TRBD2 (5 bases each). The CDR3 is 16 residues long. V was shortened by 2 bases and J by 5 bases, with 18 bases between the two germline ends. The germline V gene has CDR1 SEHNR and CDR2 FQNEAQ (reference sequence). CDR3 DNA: TGTGCCAGCAGCTTATCGTACCAGGGTCCGGGGGAGACCCAGTACTTC. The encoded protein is CASSLSYQGPGETQYF.

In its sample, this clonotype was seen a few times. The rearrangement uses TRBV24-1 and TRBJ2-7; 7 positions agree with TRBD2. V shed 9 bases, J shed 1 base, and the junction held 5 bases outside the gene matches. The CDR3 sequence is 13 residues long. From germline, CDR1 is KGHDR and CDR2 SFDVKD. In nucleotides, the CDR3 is TGTGCCACCTCCCCGCGGGGGTCCTACGAGCAGTACTTC. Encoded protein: CATSPRGSYEQYF.

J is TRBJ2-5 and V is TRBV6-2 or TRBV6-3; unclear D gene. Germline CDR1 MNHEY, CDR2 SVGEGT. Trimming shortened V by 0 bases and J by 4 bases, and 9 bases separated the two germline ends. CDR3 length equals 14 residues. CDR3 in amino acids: CASSYSAWGETQYF. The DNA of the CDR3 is TGTGCCAGCAGTTACTCAGCGTGGGGAGAGACCCAGTACTTC.

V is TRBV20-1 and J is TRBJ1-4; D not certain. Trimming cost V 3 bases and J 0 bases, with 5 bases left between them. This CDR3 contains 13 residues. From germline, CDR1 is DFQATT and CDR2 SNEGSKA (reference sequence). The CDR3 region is CSARRATNEKLFF. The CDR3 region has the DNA TGCAGTGCTAGGCGCGCAACTAATGAAAAACTGTTTTTT.

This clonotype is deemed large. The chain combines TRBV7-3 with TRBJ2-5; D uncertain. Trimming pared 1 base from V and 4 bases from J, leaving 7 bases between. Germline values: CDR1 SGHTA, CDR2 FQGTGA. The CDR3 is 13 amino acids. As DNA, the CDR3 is TGTGCCAGCAGCTTAAGTCTAGGAGAGACCCAGTACTTC. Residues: CASSLSLGETQYF.

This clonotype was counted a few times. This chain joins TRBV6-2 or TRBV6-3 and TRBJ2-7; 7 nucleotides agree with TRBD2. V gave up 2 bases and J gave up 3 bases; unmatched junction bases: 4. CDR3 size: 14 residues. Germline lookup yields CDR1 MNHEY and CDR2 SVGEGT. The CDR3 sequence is CASSYGGGDYEQYF. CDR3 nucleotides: TGTGCCAGCAGTTACGGTGGGGGGGACTACGAGCAGTACTTC.

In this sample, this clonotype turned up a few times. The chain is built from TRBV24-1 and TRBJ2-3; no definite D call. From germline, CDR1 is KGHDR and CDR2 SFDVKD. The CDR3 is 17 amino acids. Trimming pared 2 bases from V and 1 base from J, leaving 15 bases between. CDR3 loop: CATSDSGPIQGTDTQYF. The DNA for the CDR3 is TGTGCCACCAGTGATTCGGGCCCTATCCAGGGCACAGATACGCAGTATTTT.

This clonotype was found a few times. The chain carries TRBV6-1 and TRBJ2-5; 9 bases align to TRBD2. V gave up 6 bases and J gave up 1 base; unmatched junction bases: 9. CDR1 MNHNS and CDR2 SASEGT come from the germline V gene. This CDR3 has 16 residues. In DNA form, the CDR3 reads TGTGCCAGCAGCCCCATGCTAGCGGGATTCCAAGAGACCCAGTACTTC. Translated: CASSPMLAGFQETQYF.